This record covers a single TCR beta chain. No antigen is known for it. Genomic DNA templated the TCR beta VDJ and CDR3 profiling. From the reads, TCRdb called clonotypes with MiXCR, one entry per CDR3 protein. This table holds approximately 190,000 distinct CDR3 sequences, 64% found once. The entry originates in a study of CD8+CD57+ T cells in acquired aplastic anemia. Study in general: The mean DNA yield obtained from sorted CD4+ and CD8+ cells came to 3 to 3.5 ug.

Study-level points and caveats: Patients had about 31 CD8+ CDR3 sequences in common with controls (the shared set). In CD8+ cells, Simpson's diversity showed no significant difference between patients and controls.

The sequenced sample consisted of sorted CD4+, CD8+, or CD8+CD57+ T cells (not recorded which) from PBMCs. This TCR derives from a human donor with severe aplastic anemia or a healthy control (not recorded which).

The CDR3 is CSASRGRNEKLFF. The CDR3 nucleotides read TGCAGTGCTAGCAGAGGCCGAAATGAAAAACTGTTTTTT. The J gene is TRBJ1-4, the V gene TRBV20-1; no clear D gene. The CDR3 has 13 amino acids. V shed 3 bases and J shed 5 bases, with 10 bases lying between them. In germline, CDR1 is DFQATT, CDR2 SNEGSKA (reference sequence).